Described below is a single TCR beta chain sequence and its context. Its antigen remains unidentified. This record comes from a study of cytomegalovirus exposure and HLA in healthy donors. Primers included in the PCR were 60 Vbeta and 13 Jbeta primers. Sequencing was performed with immunoSEQ multiplex PCR; in TCRdb, only in-frame clones are kept and a portion is missing. Seen here are approximately 190,000 clones, approximately 81% observed once, and the top ten hold 3.8%. Whole-study findings and limits: Association of a missense DCLRE1C variant with TCR beta V- and J-gene trimming was reported in a later analysis. Associated with cytomegalovirus, according to the listing, were around 170 TCR beta chains. In vitro experiments confirmed that three CMV-associated chains were specific for CMV antigens. Rarity held for most TCR sequences, but there were some public TCRs that occurred in many donors.

The CDR3 spans 15 residues. V shed 4 bases and J 4 bases; nucleotides not matched to a gene: 7. CDR1 and CDR2 (germline): SGHKS, YYEKEE (reference sequence). The chain couples TRBV5-5 to TRBJ1-2, with TRBD1 matching over 10 bases. The sequencing input was PBMCs. The sequence was obtained from a man aged 45-65 years in good health and CMV-seronegative. CDR3 in amino acids: CASSSRDRGLYGYTF. As DNA, the CDR3 is TGTGCCAGCAGCAGCCGGGACAGGGGCCTCTATGGCTACACCTTC.